The 17 T cell receptor beta chains below were found in one sample sequenced in a study of blood T cell repertoires in COVID-19. Assay used: immunoSEQ multiplex PCR; TCRdb lists only in-frame clones, some missing. The data hold about 58,000 clones, with around 92% observed a single time. Material for sequencing was peripheral blood. The receptors shown here come from a man aged 50-60 years with active COVID-19.

The chain is built from TRBV11-2 and TRBJ2-3; D not resolved. CDR3 length: 12 amino acids. The V and J ends lost 5 bases and 2 bases respectively, with 5 bases between them. From germline, CDR1 is SGHAT and CDR2 FQNNGV. The CDR3 loop reads CASSLYTDTQYF. The CDR3 nucleotides are TGTGCCAGCAGCCTCTACACAGATACGCAGTATTTT.

The chain recombines TRBV11-2 with TRBJ2-1, with TRBD2 matching 7 bases. In germline, CDR1 is SGHAT, CDR2 FQNNGV. This CDR3 is 12 amino acids long. Trimming at V came to 4 bases and at J to 8 bases, leaving 2 bases not matched to a gene. The CDR3 nucleotides read TGTGCCAGCAGCTCCCTAGCGGATGAGCAGTTCTTC. Translating it yields CASSSLADEQFF.

The rearrangement uses TRBV10-3 and TRBJ2-6; 7 positions agree with TRBD1. The trim removed 6 bases at V and 4 bases at J, leaving 6 bases unmatched. The V gene's germline CDR1 is ENHRY and CDR2 SYGVKD. The CDR3 has 15 amino acids. CDR3 bases: TGTGCCATCAGCAGGACAGGCAACGGGGCCAACGTCCTGACTTTC. The encoded protein is CAISRTGNGANVLTF.

The V and J genes are TRBV11-2 and TRBJ2-3, with 11 positions matching TRBD2. Trimming cost V 6 bases and J 1 base; bases outside gene matches: 15. This CDR3 spans 19 amino acids. Germline values: CDR1 SGHAT, CDR2 FQNNGV. The chain's CDR3 is CASSNPGLAAQGGTDTQYF. DNA of the CDR3: TGTGCCAGCAGTAACCCGGGACTAGCGGCACAAGGGGGCACAGATACGCAGTATTTT.

This sequence joins TRBV5-6 and TRBJ2-7; 7 nucleotides match TRBD2. Germline loops: CDR1 SGHDT, CDR2 YYEEEE. There are 15 residues in the CDR3. V shed 6 bases, J shed 3 bases, and the junction held 12 bases outside the gene matches. The CDR3 sequence is CASTKWERDLYEQYF. The CDR3 DNA reads TGTGCCAGCACCAAGTGGGAGCGGGACCTCTACGAGCAGTACTTC.

The V and J genes are TRBV11-3 and TRBJ1-4; D not resolved. The length of the CDR3 is 14 residues. Trimming cost V 4 bases and J 8 bases, with 14 bases left between them. Germline V gene sequence: CDR1 SGHNT, CDR2 YENEEA. The CDR3 loop is CASSSPGRGEKLFF. For the CDR3, the DNA is TGTGCCAGCAGCTCCCCGGGGAGAGGGGAAAAACTGTTTTTT.

This chain links TRBV7-3 with TRBJ2-6; maybe TRBD1 (6 bases). The CDR3 runs 15 residues. CDR1 is SGHTA, CDR2 FQGTGA, per germline. V was cut by 2 bases and J by 3 bases, with 8 bases left in between. CDR3 amino acids: CASSLGGGGANVLTF. The CDR3 region has the DNA TGTGCCAGCAGCTTAGGGGGCGGTGGGGCCAACGTCCTGACTTTC.

The chain employs TRBV6-5 and TRBJ2-6; no definite D call. The CDR3 loop spans 15 amino acids. Germline V gives CDR1 MNHEY, CDR2 SVGAGI. V was shortened by 6 bases and J by 0 bases, with 9 bases between the two germline ends. The CDR3 DNA reads as TGTGCCAGCAGACGGTACGTCTCTGGGGCCAACGTCCTGACTTTC. Its translation: CASRRYVSGANVLTF.

The chain carries TRBV11-3 and TRBJ1-1; tentatively, D is TRBD1 (6 bases). This CDR3 region has 13 residues. Trimming pared 5 bases from V and 1 base from J, leaving 8 bases between. From germline, CDR1 is SGHNT and CDR2 YENEEA. The DNA for the CDR3 is TGTGCCAGCAGCCAACAGGGGAACACTGAAGCTTTCTTT. Protein: CASSQQGNTEAFF.

This rearrangement joins TRBV20-1 to TRBJ2-5; 7 nucleotides line up with TRBD1. Germline CDR1 DFQATT, CDR2 SNEGSKA (reference sequence). J was trimmed by 6 bases and V by 3 bases; bases with no gene match: 16. There are 16 residues in the CDR3. CDR3 bases: TGCAGTGCTAGTAACCCGCTTCAGGGGGTGAGTCAGACCCAGTACTTC. Amino acids: CSASNPLQGVSQTQYF.

V is TRBV5-1 and J is TRBJ2-3; the match to TRBD1 covers 10 bases. Germline trimming cut 2 bases from V and 4 bases from J; bases unmatched to any gene: 4. Germline values: CDR1 SGHRS, CDR2 YFSETQ. The CDR3 covers 15 residues. CDR3 nucleotide sequence: TGCGCCAGCAGCTTTCCGGGACAGGGGTCAGATACGCAGTATTTT. Translated: CASSFPGQGSDTQYF.

This clone was counted a single time. The CDR3 nucleotides read TGTGCCAGCAGCGTTGGGACAGGTGGAAACACCATATATTTT. This gives the protein CASSVGTGGNTIYF. The chain is built from TRBV9 and TRBJ1-3; 8 bases line up with TRBD1. The germline V gene encodes CDR1 SGDLS and CDR2 YYNGEE. The CDR3 has 14 amino acids. V shed 2 bases and J 3 bases; nucleotides not matched to a gene: 1.

The chain uses TRBV27 and TRBJ2-1; possible D gene TRBD2, 6 bases. Trimming shortened V by 4 bases and J by 9 bases, and 16 bases separated the two germline ends. The germline gives CDR1 MNHEY, CDR2 SMNVEV (reference sequence). The CDR3 has 14 amino acids. The CDR3 DNA sequence: TGTGCCAGCAGTTCGAGAGGGGCGGGGAGTGAGCAGTTCTTC. It specifies CASSSRGAGSEQFF.

The chain is built from TRBV28 and TRBJ2-3, with TRBD2 as a possible D gene (6 bases). CDR3 length equals 14 residues. Deletions cut 4 bases from V and 4 bases from J, with 12 bases between. CDR1 MDHEN and CDR2 SYDVKM come from the germline V gene. The CDR3 sequence is CASSSPGSADTQYF. Written as DNA, the CDR3 is TGTGCCAGCAGTTCACCCGGGAGCGCAGATACGCAGTATTTT.

This sequence joins TRBV18 and TRBJ2-5, with D maybe TRBD2 (6 bases). Germline assignment: CDR1 KGHSH and CDR2 LQKENI. CDR3 size: 14 residues. Trimming left V 3 bases short and J 2 bases short, with 10 bases between. CDR3 nucleotide sequence: TGTGCCAGCTCACCTGGCGGAGGGCAAGAGACCCAGTACTTC. Translation: CASSPGGGQETQYF.

The gene calls are TRBV27 and TRBJ2-7, with 8 nucleotides matching TRBD1. The CDR3 contains 16 residues. The ends lost 3 bases at V and 7 bases at J; junction bases unmatched: 14. Germline V gives CDR1 MNHEY, CDR2 SMNVEV (reference sequence). The CDR3 nucleotides are TGTGCCAGCAGTTTTCACGTCCCCGACAGGGGTGCAGAGCAGTACTTC. This gives the protein CASSFHVPDRGAEQYF.

The chain couples TRBV5-4 to TRBJ2-3; 9 bases fit TRBD1. The CDR3 contains 20 residues. After removal of 4 bases from V and 0 bases from J, the junction contained 18 bases not matched to a gene. Germline CDR1 SGHNT, CDR2 YYREEE (reference sequence). The CDR3 sequence is CASSGEGQGDHPPSTDTQYF. For the CDR3, the DNA is TGTGCCAGCAGCGGGGAGGGACAGGGCGACCACCCACCTAGCACAGATACGCAGTATTTT.